This T cell receptor (beta chain) was captured in a study of T cell responses to AZD1222 COVID-19 vaccine. Study-wide context: Second-dose intervals near 4 or 12 weeks were combined.

Sequenced by immunoSEQ multiplex PCR; TCRdb stores in-frame clones only, minus some. The sample consists of around 88,000 clones, over 75% of them appearing once. The study's findings and limits: Variant regions that are unmutated are reportedly the target of nearly half of spike-specific TCRs. Among vaccine-associated CD4 TCRs, coverage spanned spike, with dominance at 160-218 and 743-854.

Germline V gene lookup returns CDR1 SGHDN and CDR2 FVKESK. V was cut by 4 bases and J by 8 bases, with 9 bases left in between. The CDR3 length is 12 residues. Comments on this clone: The antigen is not known.

The source material was peripheral blood, sampled on day 0 of AZD1222 vaccination. The chain employs TRBV14 and TRBJ2-1; D gene ambiguous. This clonotype was obtained from an adult in good health. Here the CDR3 DNA reads TGTGCCAGCAGCCCTACAAGGTATGAGCAGTTCTTC. Amino acids: CASSPTRYEQFF.